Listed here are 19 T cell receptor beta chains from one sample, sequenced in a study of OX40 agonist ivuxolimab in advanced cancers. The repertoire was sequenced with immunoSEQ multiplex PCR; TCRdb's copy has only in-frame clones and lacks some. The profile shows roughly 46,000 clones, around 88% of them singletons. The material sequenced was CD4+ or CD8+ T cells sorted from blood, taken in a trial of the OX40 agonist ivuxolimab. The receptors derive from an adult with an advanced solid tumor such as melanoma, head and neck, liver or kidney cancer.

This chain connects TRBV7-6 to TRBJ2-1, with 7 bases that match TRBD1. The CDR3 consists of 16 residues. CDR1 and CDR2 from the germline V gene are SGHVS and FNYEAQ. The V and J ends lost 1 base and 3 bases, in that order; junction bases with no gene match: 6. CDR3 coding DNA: TGTGCCAGCAGCTTAGTTGGGACAGAAAGCTACAATGAGCAGTTCTTC. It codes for CASSLVGTESYNEQFF.

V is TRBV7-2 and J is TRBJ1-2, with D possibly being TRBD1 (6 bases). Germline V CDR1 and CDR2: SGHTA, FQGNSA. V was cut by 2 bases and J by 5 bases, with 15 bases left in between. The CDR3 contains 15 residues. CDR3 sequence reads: CASSLMKGTGYGYTF. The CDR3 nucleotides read TGTGCCAGCAGCTTAATGAAGGGAACAGGGTATGGCTACACCTTC. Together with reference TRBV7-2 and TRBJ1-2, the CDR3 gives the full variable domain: GAGVSQSPSNKVTEKGKDVELRCDPISGHTALYWYRQSLGQGLEFLIYFQGNSAPDKSGLPSDRFSAERTGGSVSTLTIQRTQQEDSAVYLCASSLMKGTGYGYTFGSGTRLTVV.

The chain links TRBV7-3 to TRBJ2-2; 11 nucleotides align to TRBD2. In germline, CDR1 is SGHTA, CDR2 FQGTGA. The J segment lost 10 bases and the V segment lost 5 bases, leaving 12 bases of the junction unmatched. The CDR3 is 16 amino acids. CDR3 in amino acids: CASSLWGLAGGTELFF. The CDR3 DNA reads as TGTGCCAGCAGCCTCTGGGGTTTAGCGGGAGGGACGGAGCTGTTTTTT.

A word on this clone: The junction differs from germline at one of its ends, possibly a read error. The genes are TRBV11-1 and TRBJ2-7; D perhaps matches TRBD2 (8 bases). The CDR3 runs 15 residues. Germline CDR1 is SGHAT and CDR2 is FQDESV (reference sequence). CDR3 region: CAGSLAGQYTYEQYF. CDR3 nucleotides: TGTGCCGGCAGCTTAGCGGGACAGTACACCTACGAGCAGTACTTC. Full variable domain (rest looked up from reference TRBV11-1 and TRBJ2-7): EAEVAQSPRYKITEKSQAVAFWCDPISGHATLYWYRQILGQGPELLVQFQDESVVDDSQLPKDRFSAERLKGVDSTLKIQPAELGDSAMYLCAGSLAGQYTYEQYFGPGTRLTVT.

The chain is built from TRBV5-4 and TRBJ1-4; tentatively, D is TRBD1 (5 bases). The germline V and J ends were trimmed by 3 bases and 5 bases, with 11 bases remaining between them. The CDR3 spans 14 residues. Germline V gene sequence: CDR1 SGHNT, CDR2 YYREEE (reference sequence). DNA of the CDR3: TGTGCCAGCAGCTCCGGGACGGCCAATGAAAAACTGTTTTTT. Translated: CASSSGTANEKLFF.

The CDR3 spells CASSFRGTGANVLTF. The CDR3 region has the DNA TGTGCCAGCAGTTTCAGGGGTACTGGGGCCAACGTCCTGACTTTC. V is TRBV28 and J is TRBJ2-6; possibly TRBD1 for D (6 bases). Germline V lookup: CDR1 MDHEN, CDR2 SYDVKM. With 3 bases removed from V and 2 bases from J, the gap between germline ends came to 8 bases. The CDR3 length is 15 residues.

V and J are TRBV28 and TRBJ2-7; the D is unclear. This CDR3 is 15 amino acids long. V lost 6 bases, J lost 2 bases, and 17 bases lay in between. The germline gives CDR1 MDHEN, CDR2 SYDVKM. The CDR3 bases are TGTGCCAGCAGGAGCTCGGGCGTGAGTCCCTACGAGCAGTACTTC. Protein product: CASRSSGVSPYEQYF.

The CDR3 bases are TGTGCCAGCAGTTACGGGACAGACTCCTACGAGCAGTACTTC. The encoded protein is CASSYGTDSYEQYF. The J gene is TRBJ2-7, the V gene TRBV6-6; 7 bases fit TRBD1. This CDR3 is 14 amino acids long. With 2 bases clipped from V and 0 bases from J, the junction kept 1 base outside the gene matches. The germline V gene has CDR1 MNHNY and CDR2 SVGAGI (reference sequence).

In DNA, the CDR3 is TGCGCCAGCAGCTCAATAGCGGGAAGCTCCTACAATGAGCAGTTCTTC. It codes for CASSSIAGSSYNEQFF. The rearrangement joins TRBV5-1 to TRBJ2-1; 8 bases map to TRBD2. The germline V gene has CDR1 SGHRS and CDR2 YFSETQ. CDR3 length: 16 amino acids. V shed 3 bases and J 0 bases; nucleotides not matched to a gene: 5.

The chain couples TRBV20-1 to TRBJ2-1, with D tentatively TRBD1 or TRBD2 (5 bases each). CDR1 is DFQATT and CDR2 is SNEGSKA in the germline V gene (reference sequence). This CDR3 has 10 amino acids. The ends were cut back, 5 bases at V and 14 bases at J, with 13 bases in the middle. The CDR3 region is CSAYRDREFF. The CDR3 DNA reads TGCAGTGCTTACCGGGACCGGGAGTTCTTC.

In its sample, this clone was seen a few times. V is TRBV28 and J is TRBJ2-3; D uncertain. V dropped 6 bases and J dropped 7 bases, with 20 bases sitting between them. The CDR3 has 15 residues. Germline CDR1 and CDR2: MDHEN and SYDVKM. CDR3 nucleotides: TGTGCCAGCAGACTTAGGTTAGGCCCCTCGTATACGCAGTATTTT. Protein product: CASRLRLGPSYTQYF.

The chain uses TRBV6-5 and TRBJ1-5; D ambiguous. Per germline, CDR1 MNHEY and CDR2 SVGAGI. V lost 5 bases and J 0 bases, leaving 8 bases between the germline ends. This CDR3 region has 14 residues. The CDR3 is CASSKSDSNQPQHF. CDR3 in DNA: TGTGCCAGCAGTAAGTCAGATAGCAATCAGCCCCAGCATTTT.

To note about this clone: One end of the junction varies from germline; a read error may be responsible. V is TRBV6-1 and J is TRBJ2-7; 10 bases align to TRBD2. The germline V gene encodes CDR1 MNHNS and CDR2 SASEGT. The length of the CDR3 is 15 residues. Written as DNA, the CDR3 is TGTGCCAGCAGCGAAGCTAGCGGGAGAAGCTACGAGCAGTACTTC. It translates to CASSEASGRSYEQYF.

The CDR3 loop is CASSSRARASGEQYF. The CDR3 nucleotides read TGTGCCAGCAGTTCCCGGGCCCGAGCTAGTGGCGAGCAGTACTTC. The chain uses TRBV27 and TRBJ2-7; D is undetermined. CDR1 and CDR2 (germline): MNHEY, SMNVEV (reference sequence). V was cut by 4 bases and J by 6 bases, with 19 bases left in between. The CDR3 has 15 amino acids.

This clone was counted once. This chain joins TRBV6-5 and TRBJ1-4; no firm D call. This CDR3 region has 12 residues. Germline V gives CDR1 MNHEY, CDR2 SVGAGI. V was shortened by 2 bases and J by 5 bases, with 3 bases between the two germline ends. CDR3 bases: TGTGCCAGCAGTTACAAAAATGAAAAACTGTTTTTT. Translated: CASSYKNEKLFF.

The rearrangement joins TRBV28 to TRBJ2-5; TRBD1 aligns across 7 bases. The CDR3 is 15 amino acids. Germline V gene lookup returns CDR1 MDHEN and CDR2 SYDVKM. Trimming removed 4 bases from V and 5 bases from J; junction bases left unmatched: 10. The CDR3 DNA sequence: TGTGCCAGCAGTTCCCGACAGGGTATGGTGGAGACCCAGTACTTC. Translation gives CASSSRQGMVETQYF.

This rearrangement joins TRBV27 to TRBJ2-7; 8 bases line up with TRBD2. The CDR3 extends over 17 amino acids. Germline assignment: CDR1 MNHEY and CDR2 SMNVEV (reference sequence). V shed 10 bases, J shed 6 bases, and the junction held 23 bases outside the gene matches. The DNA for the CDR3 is TGTGCCACTTCCTCCCCCCGTAGCGGGGTCTTCCCTTCCGAGCAGTACTTC. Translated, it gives CATSSPRSGVFPSEQYF.

The CDR3 here is CASIKQGGNVLTF. The CDR3 bases are TGTGCCAGCATTAAACAAGGAGGCAACGTCCTGACTTTC. The chain uses TRBV5-6 and TRBJ2-6; perhaps TRBD2 as D (5 bases). The germline V and J ends were trimmed by 6 bases and 9 bases, with 13 bases remaining between them. This CDR3 is built from 13 residues. Germline values: CDR1 SGHDT, CDR2 YYEEEE.

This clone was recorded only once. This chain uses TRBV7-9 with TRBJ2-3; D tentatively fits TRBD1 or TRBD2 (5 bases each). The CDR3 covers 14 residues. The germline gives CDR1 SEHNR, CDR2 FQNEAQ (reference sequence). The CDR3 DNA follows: TGTGGGTGGGGACCGGGCCCTAACACAGATACGCAGTATTTT. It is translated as CGWGPGPNTDTQYF. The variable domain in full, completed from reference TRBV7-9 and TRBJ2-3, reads DTGVSQNPRHKITKRGQNVTFRCDPISEHNRLYWYRQTLGQGPEFLTYFQNEAQLEKSRLLSDRFSAERPKGSFSTLEIQRTEQGDSAMYLCGWGPGPNTDTQYFGPGTRLTVL.